This TCR beta chain was captured by sequencing in a study of glioma-infiltrating T cells after dendritic cell vaccination. Germline V lookup: CDR1 MNHNY, CDR2 SVGAGI (reference sequence). V was clipped by 0 bases and J by 2 bases; unmatched bases: 3. The CDR3 runs to 16 residues. Sequenced by immunoSEQ multiplex PCR; TCRdb stores in-frame clones only, minus some. The sample has about 99,000 clones, around 81% seen once; the top ten hold roughly 12%. The origin of this receptor is a human donor with glioblastoma. The sequenced sample was blood, obtained before dendritic cell vaccination. This chain joins TRBV6-6 and TRBJ2-3; 9 nucleotides match TRBD2. CDR3 region: CASSYSRGGATDTQYF. The CDR3 coding sequence is TGTGCCAGCAGTTACTCGCGCGGGGGGGCCACAGATACGCAGTATTTT.